The clone carrying this TCR beta chain was seen a handful of times. The data stem from a study of hypomethylating agent response in myelodysplastic syndrome. Across the whole study: Of about a dozen patients, 5 carried TET2, the most frequent mutation. Patients with neither complete response nor hematologic improvement were classed non-responders.

Bulk bone marrow was analyzed without sorting T-cell subsets. The CDR3 has 15 residues. From germline, CDR1 is SNHLY and CDR2 FYNNEI. With 5 bases removed from V and 4 bases from J, the gap between germline ends came to 15 bases. Generated by immunoSEQ multiplex PCR, the TCRdb table keeps only in-frame clones and is missing some. The sample yields some 9,300 clones, approximately 86% seen once. Sequences were derived from bone marrow, sampled before or after starting hypomethylating agent treatment for myelodysplastic syndrome (not recorded which). This chain connects TRBV2 to TRBJ1-5; D is unresolved. This receptor was obtained from a human donor with myelodysplastic syndrome. The CDR3 nucleotides are TGTGCCAGCAGTCCCATAGCCGCACTGAATCAGCCCCAGCATTTT. It specifies CASSPIAALNQPQHF.